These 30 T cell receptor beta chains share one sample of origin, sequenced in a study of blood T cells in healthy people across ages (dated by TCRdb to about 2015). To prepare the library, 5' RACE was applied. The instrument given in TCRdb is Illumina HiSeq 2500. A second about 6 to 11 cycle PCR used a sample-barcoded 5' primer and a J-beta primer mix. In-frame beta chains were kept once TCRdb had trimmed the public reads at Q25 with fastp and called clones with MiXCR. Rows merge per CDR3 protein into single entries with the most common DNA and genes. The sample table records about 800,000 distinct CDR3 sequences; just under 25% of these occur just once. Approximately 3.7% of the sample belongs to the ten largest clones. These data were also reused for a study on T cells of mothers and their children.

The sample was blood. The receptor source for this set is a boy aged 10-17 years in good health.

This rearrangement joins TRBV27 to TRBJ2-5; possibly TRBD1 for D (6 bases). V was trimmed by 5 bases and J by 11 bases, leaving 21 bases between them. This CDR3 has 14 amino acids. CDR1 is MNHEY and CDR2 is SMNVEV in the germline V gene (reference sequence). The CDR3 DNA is TGTGCCAGCAGTCGGGGACACGGGCGCTTTGGGCAGTACTTC. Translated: CASSRGHGRFGQYF.

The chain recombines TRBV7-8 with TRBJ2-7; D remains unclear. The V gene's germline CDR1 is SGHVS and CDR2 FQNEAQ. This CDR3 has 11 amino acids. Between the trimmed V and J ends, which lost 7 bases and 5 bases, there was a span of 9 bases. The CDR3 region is CASTPQHEQYF. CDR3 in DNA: TGTGCCAGCACCCCTCAGCACGAGCAGTACTTC.

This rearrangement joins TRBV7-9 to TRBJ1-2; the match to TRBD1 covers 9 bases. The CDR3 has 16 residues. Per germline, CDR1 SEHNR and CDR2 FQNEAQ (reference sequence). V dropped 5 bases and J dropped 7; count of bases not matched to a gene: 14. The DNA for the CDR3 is TGTGCCAGCAGCAACCAGGAACAGGGGGCGTTGAGTGGCTACACCTTC. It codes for CASSNQEQGALSGYTF.

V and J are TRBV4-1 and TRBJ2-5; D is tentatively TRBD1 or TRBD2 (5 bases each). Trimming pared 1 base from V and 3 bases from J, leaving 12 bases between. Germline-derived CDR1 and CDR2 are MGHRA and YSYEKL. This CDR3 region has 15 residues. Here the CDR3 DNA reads TGCGCCAGCAGCCAAGTAGGGTTGGGGGAAGAGACCCAGTACTTC. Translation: CASSQVGLGEETQYF.

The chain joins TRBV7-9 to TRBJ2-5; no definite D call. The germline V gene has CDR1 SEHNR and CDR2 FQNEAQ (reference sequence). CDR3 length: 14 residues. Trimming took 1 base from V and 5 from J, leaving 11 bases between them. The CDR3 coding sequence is TGTGCCAGCAGCTTAGAGGACCGGACGGAGACCCAGTACTTC. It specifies CASSLEDRTETQYF.

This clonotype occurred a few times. CDR3 coding DNA: TGTGCCACCAGCAGAGGAGGACTAGAGATAACAGATACGCAGTATTTT. This gives the protein CATSRGGLEITDTQYF. This chain links TRBV15 with TRBJ2-3; 7 nucleotides align to TRBD2. Trimming at V came to 1 base and at J to 3 bases, leaving 7 bases not matched to a gene. CDR1 and CDR2 from the germline V gene are LNHNV and YYDKDF (reference sequence). The CDR3 sequence is 16 residues long.

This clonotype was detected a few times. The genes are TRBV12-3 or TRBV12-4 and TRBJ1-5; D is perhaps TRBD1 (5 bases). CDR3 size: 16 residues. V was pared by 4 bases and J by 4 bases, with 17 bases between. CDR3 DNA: TGTGCCAGCAGTTGGTCGGGGGTGGGTAAAAATCAGCCCCAGCATTTT. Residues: CASSWSGVGKNQPQHF.

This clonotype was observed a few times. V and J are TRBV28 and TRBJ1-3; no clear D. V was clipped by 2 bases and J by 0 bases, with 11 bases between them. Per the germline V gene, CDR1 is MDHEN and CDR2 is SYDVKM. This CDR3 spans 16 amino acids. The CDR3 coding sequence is TGTGCCAGCAGTTTAACGGGTCCGATCTCTGGAAACACCATATATTTT. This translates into CASSLTGPISGNTIYF.

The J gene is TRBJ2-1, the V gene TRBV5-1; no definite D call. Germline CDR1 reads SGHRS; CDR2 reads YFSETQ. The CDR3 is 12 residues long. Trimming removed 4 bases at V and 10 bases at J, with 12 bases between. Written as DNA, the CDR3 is TGCGCCAGCAGCCTTACATGGACGGAGCAGTTCTTC. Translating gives CASSLTWTEQFF.

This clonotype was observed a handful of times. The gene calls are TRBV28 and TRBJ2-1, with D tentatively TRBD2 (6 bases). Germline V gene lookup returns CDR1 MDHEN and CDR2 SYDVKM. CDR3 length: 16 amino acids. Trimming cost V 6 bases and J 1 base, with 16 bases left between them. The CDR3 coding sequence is TGTGCCAGCAGCCCACTAGGGAGCGGGTCCTACAATGAGCAGTTCTTC. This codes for CASSPLGSGSYNEQFF.

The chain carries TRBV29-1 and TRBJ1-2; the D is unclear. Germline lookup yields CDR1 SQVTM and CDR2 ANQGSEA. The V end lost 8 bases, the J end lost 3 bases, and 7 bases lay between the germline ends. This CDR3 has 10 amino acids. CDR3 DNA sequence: TGCAGCAGTAGATACTATGGCTACACCTTC. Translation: CSSRYYGYTF.

This chain's CDR3 is CSAPGQTNQETQYF. As DNA, the CDR3 is TGCAGTGCCCCGGGACAGACCAACCAAGAGACCCAGTACTTC. The chain joins TRBV20-1 to TRBJ2-5, with 7 bases aligning to TRBD1. Per the germline V gene, CDR1 is DFQATT and CDR2 is SNEGSKA (reference sequence). The CDR3 runs to 14 residues. V shed 6 bases and J 0 bases; nucleotides not matched to a gene: 7.

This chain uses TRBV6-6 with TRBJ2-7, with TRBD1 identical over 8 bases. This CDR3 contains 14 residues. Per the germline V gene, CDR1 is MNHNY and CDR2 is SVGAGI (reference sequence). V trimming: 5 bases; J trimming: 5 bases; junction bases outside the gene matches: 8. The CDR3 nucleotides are TGTGCCAGCAGTCGGGGACAGGAGGCAAACGAGCAGTACTTC. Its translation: CASSRGQEANEQYF.

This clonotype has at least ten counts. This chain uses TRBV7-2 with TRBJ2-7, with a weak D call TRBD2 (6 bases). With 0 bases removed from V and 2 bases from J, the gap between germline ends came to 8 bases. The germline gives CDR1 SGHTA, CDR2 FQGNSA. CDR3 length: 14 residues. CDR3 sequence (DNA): TGTGCCAGCAGCTTAGCGGGAGGTGCCTACGAGCAGTACTTC. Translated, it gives CASSLAGGAYEQYF.

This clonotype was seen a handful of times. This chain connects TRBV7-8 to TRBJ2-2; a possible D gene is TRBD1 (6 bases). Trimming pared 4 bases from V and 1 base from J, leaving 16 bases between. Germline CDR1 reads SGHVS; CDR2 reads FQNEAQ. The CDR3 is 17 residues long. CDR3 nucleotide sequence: TGTGCCAGCAGCTCACAGGGAATTAGGGTGAACACCGGGGAGCTGTTTTTT. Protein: CASSSQGIRVNTGELFF.

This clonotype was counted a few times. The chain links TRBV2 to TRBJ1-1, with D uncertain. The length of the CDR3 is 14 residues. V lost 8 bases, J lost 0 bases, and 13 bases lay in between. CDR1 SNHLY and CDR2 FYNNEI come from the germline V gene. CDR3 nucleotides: TGTGCCAGCGCTGGACCTTTCATGAACACTGAAGCTTTCTTT. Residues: CASAGPFMNTEAFF.

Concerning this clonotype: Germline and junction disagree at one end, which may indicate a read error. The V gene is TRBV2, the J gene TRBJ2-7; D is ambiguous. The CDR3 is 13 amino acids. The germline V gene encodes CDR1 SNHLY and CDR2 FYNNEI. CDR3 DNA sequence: TGTGCCACCATTACACAACTCTCCTACGAGCTGTACTTC. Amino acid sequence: CATITQLSYELYF.

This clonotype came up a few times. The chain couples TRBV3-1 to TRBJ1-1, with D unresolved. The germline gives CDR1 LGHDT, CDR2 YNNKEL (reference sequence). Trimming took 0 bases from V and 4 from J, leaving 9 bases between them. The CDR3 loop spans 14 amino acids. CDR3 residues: CASSQDKGITEAFF. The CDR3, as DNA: TGTGCCAGCAGCCAAGATAAAGGGATCACTGAAGCTTTCTTT.

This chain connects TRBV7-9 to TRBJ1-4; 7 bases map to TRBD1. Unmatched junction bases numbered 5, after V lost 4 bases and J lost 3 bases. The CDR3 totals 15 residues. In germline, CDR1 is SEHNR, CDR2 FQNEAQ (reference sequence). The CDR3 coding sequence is TGTGCCAGCAGCTCGACGGGACAGCCTAATGAAAAACTGTTTTTT. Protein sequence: CASSSTGQPNEKLFF.

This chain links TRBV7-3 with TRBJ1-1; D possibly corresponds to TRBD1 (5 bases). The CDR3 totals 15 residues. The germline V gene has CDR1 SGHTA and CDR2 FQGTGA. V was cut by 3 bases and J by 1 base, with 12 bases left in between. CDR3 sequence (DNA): TGTGCCAGCAGCTTTAACAGGATTTCGAACACTGAAGCTTTCTTT. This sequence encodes CASSFNRISNTEAFF.

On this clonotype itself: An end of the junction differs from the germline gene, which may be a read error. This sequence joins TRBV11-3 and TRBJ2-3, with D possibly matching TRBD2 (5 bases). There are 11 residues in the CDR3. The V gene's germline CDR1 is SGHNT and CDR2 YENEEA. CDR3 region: CACSRGDTQYF. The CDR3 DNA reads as TGTGCCTGCAGCAGAGGGGATACGCAGTATTTT.

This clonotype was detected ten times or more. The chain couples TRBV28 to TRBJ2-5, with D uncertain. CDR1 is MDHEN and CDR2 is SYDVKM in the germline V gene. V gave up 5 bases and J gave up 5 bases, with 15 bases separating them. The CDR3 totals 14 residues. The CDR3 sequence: CASSPPGQGETQYF. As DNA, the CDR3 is TGTGCCAGCAGTCCGCCGGGCCAAGGGGAGACCCAGTACTTC.

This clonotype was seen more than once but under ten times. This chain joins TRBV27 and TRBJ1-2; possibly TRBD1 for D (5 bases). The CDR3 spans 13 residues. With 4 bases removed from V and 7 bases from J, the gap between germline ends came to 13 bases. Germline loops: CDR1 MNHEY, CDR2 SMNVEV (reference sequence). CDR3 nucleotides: TGTGCCAGCAGTTACCCCGGGGGATTTGGCTACACCTTC. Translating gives CASSYPGGFGYTF.

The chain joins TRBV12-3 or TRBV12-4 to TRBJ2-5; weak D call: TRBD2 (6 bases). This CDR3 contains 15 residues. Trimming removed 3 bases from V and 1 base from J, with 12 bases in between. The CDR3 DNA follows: TGTGCCAGCAGTTTCGTGGGCGGGATCCAAGAGACCCAGTACTTC. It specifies CASSFVGGIQETQYF.

The CDR3, as DNA: TGTGCCAGCAGTTTTGGGCCCAGCTCCTACGAGCAGTACTTC. Residues: CASSFGPSSYEQYF. The chain uses TRBV27 and TRBJ2-7; D gene uncertain. Trimming pared 3 bases from V and 0 bases from J, leaving 9 bases between. The V gene's germline CDR1 is MNHEY and CDR2 SMNVEV (reference sequence). The CDR3 spans 14 residues.

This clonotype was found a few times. The CDR3 protein is CASSVTGTVAETQYF. The DNA of the CDR3 is TGTGCCAGCAGCGTCACCGGGACGGTGGCGGAGACCCAGTACTTC. V and J are TRBV9 and TRBJ2-5, with D perhaps TRBD1 or TRBD2 (5 bases each). The germline CDR1 and CDR2 sequences are SGDLS and YYNGEE. V gave up 2 bases and J gave up 5 bases, with 16 bases separating them. The CDR3 loop spans 15 amino acids.

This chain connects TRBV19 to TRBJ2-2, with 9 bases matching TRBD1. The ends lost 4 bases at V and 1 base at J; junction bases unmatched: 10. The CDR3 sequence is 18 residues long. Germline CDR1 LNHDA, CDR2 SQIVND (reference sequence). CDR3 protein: CASSTTGGVFWNTGELFF. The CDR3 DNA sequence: TGTGCCAGTAGTACGACAGGGGGGGTTTTCTGGAACACCGGGGAGCTGTTTTTT. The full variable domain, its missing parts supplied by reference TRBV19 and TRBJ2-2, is DGGITQSPKYLFRKEGQNVTLSCEQNLNHDAMYWYRQDPGQGLRLIYYSQIVNDFQKGDIAEGYSVSREKKESFPLTVTSAQKNPTAFYLCASSTTGGVFWNTGELFFGEGSRLTVL.

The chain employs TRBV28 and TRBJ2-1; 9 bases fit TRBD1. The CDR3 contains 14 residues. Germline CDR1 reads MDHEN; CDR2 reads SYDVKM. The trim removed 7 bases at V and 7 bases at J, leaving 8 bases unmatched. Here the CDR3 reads CASTTGTGINEQFF. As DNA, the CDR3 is TGTGCCAGCACCACCGGGACAGGGATAAATGAGCAGTTCTTC.

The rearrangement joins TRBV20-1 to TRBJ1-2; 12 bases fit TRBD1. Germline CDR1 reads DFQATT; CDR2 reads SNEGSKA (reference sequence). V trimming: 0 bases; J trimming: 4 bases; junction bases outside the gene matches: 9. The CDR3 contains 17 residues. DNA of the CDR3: TGCAGTGCTAGAGATCGGGACAGGGGGCTTTTTGGCTATGGCTACACCTTC. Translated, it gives CSARDRDRGLFGYGYTF.

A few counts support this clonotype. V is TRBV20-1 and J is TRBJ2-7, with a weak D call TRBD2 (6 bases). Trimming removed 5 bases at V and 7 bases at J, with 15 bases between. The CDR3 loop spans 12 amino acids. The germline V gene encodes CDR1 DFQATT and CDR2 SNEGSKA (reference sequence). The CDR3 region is CSAPGGTSEQYF. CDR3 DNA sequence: TGCAGTGCTCCTGGCGGGACGAGTGAGCAGTACTTC.